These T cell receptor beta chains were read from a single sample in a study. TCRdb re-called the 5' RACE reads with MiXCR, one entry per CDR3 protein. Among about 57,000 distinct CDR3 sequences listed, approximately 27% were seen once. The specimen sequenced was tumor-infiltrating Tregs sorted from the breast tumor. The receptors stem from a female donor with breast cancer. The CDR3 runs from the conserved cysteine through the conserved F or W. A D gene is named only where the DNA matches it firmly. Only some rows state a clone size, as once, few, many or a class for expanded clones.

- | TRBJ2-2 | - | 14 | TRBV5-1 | CASSFRGNTGELFF | TGCGCCAGCAGCTTTAGGGGGAACACCGGGGAGCTGTTTTTT
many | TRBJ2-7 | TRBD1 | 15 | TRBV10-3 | CAISESWWDSYEQYF | TGTGCCATCAGTGAGTCATGGTGGGACAGCTACGAGCAGTACTTC
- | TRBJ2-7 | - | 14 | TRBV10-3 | CAIRRERDSYEQYF | TGTGCCATCAGGCGCGAAAGGGACTCCTACGAGCAGTACTTC
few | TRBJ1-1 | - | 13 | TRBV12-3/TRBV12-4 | CASSFFVGSEAFF | TGTGCCAGCAGTTTCTTTGTGGGGTCTGAAGCTTTCTTT
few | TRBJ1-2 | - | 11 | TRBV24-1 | CATSGRGGYTF | TGTGCCACCAGTGGGAGGGGTGGCTACACCTTC
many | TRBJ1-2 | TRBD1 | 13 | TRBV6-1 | CASRGQDYYGYTF | TGTGCCAGCAGGGGACAGGACTACTATGGCTACACCTTC
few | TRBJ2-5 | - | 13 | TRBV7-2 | CASSLWAQETQYF | TGTGCCAGCAGCTTATGGGCACAAGAGACCCAGTACTTC
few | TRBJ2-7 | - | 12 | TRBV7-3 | CASSPTFDEQYF | TGTGCCAGCAGCCCGACTTTCGACGAGCAGTACTTC
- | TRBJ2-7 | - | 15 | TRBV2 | CASSETARASYEQYF | TGTGCCAGCAGTGAAACGGCCAGGGCCTCCTACGAGCAGTACTTC
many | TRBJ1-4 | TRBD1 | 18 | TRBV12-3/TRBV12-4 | CASSRQGIGVSTNEKLFF | TGTGCCAGCAGCCGACAGGGGATTGGGGTTTCAACTAATGAAAAACTGTTTTTT
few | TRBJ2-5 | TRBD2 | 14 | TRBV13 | CASSEREGQETQYF | TGTGCCAGCAGCGAGCGGGAGGGCCAAGAGACCCAGTACTTC
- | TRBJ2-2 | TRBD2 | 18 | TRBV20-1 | CSAQKVGGGGRGSGELFF | TGCAGTGCTCAAAAGGTCGGCGGTGGCGGGAGGGGTTCCGGGGAGCTGTTTTTT
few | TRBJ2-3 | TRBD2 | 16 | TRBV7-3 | CASSLVASGRTDTQYF | TGTGCCAGCAGCTTAGTAGCTAGCGGGAGAACAGATACGCAGTATTTT
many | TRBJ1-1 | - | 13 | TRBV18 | CASSSTQNTEAFF | TGTGCCAGCTCATCCACCCAGAACACTGAAGCTTTCTTT
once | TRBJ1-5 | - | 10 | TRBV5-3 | CARLRQPQHF | TGTGCCAGATTGAGACAGCCCCAGCATTTT
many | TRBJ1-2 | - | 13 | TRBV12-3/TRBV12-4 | CASSHRRLGGYTF | TGTGCCAGCAGCCATAGACGTTTGGGTGGCTACACCTTC
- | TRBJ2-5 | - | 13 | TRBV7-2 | CASSLELKETQYF | TGTGCCAGCAGCTTAGAGTTGAAAGAGACCCAGTACTTC
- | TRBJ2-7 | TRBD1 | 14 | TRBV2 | CASRARQGSYEQYF | TGTGCCAGCAGGGCCAGACAGGGCTCCTACGAGCAGTACTTC